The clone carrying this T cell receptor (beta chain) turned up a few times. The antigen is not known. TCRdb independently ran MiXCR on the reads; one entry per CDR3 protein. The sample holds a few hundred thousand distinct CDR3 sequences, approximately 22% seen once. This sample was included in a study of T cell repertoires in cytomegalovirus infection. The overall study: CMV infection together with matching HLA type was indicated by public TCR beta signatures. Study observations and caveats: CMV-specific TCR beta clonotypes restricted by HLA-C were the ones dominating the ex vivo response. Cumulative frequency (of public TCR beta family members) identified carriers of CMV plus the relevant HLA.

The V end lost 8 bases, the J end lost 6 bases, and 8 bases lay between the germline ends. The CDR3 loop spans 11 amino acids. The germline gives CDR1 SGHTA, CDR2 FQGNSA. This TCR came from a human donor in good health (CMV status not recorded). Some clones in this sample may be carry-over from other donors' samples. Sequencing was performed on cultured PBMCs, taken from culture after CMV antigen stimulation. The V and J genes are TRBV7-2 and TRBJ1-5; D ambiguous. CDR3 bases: TGTGCCAGCGGGATAATTCAGCCCCAGCATTTT. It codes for CASGIIQPQHF.